This T cell receptor (beta chain) comes out of a study of OX40 agonist ivuxolimab in advanced cancers. Study as a whole: Enrollees could have had prior anti-PD-1, anti-PD-L1 or anti-CTLA-4 therapy, which 40% had received. Study-wide results and caveats: Compared with CD4+, CD8+ T cells on average had more expanded clones.

Regarding this clone: The antigen remains unidentified.

Here immunoSEQ multiplex PCR was the method, and the copy in TCRdb shows in-frame clones only, minus some. The table has 98,000 or so clones, nearly 90% seen once. Germline V gene lookup returns CDR1 SEHNR and CDR2 FQNEAQ (reference sequence). V dropped 2 bases and J dropped 1 base, with 10 bases sitting between them. The CDR3 extends over 15 amino acids. The genes are TRBV7-9 and TRBJ2-3; possibly TRBD2 for D (5 bases). The TCR originated in an adult with an advanced solid tumor such as melanoma, head and neck, liver or kidney cancer. The specimen was CD4+ or CD8+ T cells sorted from blood, collected in a trial of the OX40 agonist ivuxolimab. CDR3 loop: CASSLRGSGTDTQYF. The CDR3 DNA follows: TGTGCCAGCAGCTTACGAGGTAGCGGCACAGATACGCAGTATTTT. Full variable domain (remainder filled in from reference TRBV7-9 and TRBJ2-3): DTGVSQNPRHKITKRGQNVTFRCDPISEHNRLYWYRQTLGQGPEFLTYFQNEAQLEKSRLLSDRFSAERPKGSFSTLEIQRTEQGDSAMYLCASSLRGSGTDTQYFGPGTRLTVL.